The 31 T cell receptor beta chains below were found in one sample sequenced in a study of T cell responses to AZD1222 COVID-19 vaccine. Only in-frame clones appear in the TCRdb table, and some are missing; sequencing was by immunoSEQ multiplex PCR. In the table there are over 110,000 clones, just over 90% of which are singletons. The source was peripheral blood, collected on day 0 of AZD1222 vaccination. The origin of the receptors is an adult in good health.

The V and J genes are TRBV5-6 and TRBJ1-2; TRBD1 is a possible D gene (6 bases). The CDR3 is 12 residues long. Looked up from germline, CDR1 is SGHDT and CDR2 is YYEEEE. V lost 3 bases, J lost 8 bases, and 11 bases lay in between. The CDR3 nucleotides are TGTGCCAGCAGCTCCGACAGGTCCGGCTACACCTTC. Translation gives CASSSDRSGYTF.

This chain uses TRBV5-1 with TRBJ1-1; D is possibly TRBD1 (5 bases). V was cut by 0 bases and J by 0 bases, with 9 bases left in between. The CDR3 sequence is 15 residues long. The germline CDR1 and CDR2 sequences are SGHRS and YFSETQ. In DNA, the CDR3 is TGCGCCAGCAGCTTGGATCCAGGGTTGAACACTGAAGCTTTCTTT. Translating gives CASSLDPGLNTEAFF.

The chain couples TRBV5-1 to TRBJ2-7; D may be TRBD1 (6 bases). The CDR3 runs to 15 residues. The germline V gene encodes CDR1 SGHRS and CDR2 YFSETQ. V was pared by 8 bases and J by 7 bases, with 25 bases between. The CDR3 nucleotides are TGCGCCAGTTCTCAAGCGCAGGGGACCTCTCGGGAGCAGTACTTC. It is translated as CASSQAQGTSREQYF.

This CDR3 is CASSLTSGGAETQYF. The CDR3 DNA reads TGTGCCAGCAGCCTGACTAGCGGGGGGGCCGAGACCCAGTACTTC. The chain joins TRBV6-2 or TRBV6-3 to TRBJ2-5; 14 bases fit TRBD2. CDR3 length equals 15 residues. The germline gives CDR1 MNHEY, CDR2 SVGEGT. With 6 bases clipped from V and 5 bases from J, the junction kept 5 bases outside the gene matches.

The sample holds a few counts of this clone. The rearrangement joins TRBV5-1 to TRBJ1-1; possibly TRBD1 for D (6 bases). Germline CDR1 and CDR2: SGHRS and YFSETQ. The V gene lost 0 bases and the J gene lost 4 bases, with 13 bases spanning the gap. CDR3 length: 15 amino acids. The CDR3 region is CASSLETGWSTEAFF. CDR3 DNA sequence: TGCGCCAGCAGCTTGGAGACAGGTTGGAGCACTGAAGCTTTCTTT.

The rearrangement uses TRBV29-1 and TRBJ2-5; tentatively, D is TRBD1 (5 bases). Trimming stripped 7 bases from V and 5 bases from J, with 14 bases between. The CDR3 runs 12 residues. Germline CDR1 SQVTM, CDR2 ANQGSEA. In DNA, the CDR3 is TGCAGCGCCGGACACTTCGAGGAGACCCAGTACTTC. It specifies CSAGHFEETQYF.

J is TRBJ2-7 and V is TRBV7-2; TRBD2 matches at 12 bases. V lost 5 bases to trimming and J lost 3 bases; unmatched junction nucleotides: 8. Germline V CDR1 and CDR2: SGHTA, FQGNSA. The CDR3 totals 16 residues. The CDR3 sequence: CASSASTSGGIYEQYF. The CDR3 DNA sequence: TGTGCCAGCAGCGCTTCGACTAGCGGGGGTATCTACGAGCAGTACTTC.

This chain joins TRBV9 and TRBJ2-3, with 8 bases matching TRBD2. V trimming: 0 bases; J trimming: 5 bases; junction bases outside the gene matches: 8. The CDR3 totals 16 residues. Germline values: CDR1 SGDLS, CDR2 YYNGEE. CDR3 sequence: CASSVGLAGGGDTQYF. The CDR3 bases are TGTGCCAGCAGCGTAGGGCTAGCCGGGGGGGGAGATACGCAGTATTTT. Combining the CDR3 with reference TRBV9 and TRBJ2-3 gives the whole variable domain DSGVTQTPKHLITATGQRVTLRCSPRSGDLSVYWYQQSLDQGLQFLIQYYNGEERAKGNILERFSAQQFPDLHSELNLSSLELGDSALYFCASSVGLAGGGDTQYFGPGTRLTVL.

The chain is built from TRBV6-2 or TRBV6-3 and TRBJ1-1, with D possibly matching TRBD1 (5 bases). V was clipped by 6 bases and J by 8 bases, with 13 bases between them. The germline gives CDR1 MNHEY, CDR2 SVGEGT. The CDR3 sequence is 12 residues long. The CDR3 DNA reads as TGTGCCAGCAGCCCCCAGGGAATCGAAGCTTTCTTT. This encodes CASSPQGIEAFF.

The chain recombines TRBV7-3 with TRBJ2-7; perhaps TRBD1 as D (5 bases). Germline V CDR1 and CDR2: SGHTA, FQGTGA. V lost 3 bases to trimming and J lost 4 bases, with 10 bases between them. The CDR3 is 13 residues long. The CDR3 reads CASSFAQGYEQYF. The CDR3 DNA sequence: TGTGCCAGCAGCTTCGCTCAGGGTTACGAGCAGTACTTC.

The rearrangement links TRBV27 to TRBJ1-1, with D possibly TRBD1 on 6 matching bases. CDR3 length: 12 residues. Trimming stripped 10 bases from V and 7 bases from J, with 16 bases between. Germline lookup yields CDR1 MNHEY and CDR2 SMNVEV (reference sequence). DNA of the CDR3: TGTGCCACTAACGAAGGAGGGGGTGAAGCTTTCTTT. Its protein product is CATNEGGGEAFF.

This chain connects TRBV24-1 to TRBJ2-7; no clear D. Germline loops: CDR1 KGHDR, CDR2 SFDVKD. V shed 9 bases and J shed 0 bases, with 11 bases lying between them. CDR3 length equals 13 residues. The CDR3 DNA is TGTGCCACCCCGGACCTACCCTCCTACGAGCAGTACTTC. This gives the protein CATPDLPSYEQYF.

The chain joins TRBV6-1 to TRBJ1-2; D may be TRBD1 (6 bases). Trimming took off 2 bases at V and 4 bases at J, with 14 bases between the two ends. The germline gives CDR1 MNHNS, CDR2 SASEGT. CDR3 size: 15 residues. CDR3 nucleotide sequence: TGTGCCAGCAGTGAACGAGGACAGCGGGGCTATGGCTACACCTTC. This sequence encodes CASSERGQRGYGYTF.

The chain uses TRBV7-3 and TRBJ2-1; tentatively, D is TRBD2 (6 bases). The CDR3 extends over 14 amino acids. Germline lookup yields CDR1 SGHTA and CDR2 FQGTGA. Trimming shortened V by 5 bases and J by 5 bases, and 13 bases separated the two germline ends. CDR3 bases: TGTGCCAGCAGCCCCGAGGGACTGAACAATGAGCAGTTCTTC. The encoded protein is CASSPEGLNNEQFF.

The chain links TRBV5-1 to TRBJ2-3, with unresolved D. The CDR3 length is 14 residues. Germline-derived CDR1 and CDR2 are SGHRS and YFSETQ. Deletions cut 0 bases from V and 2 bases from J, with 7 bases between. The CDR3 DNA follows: TGCGCCAGCAGCTTGGACGGCTACACAGATACGCAGTATTTT. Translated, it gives CASSLDGYTDTQYF.

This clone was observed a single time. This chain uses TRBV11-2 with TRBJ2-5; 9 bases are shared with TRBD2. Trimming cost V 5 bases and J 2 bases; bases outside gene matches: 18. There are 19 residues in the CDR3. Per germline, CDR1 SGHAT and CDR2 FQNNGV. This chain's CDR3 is CASSAEIFLSGGLQETQYF. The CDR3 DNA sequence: TGTGCCAGCAGCGCCGAAATTTTCCTTAGCGGGGGCCTACAAGAGACCCAGTACTTC. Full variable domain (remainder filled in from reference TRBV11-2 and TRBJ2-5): EAGVAQSPRYKIIEKRQSVAFWCNPISGHATLYWYQQILGQGPKLLIQFQNNGVVDDSQLPKDRFSAERLKGVDSTLKIQPAKLEDSAVYLCASSAEIFLSGGLQETQYFGPGTRLLVL.

CDR3 nucleotides: TGTGCCAGTAGTAACCCGCCCGGGACAGGGGGAGTAAAACTGTTTTTT. This translates into CASSNPPGTGGVKLFF. This chain joins TRBV19 and TRBJ1-4, with TRBD1 matching over 11 bases. Unmatched junction bases numbered 11, after V lost 4 bases and J lost 10 bases. This CDR3 has 16 amino acids. The V gene's germline CDR1 is LNHDA and CDR2 SQIVND (reference sequence).

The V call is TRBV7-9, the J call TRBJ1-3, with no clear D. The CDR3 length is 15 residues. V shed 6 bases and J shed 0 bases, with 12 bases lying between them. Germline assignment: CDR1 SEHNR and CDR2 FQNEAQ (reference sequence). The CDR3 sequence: CASSKDGSSGNTIYF. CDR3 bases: TGTGCCAGCAGTAAGGACGGTAGCTCTGGAAACACCATATATTTT.

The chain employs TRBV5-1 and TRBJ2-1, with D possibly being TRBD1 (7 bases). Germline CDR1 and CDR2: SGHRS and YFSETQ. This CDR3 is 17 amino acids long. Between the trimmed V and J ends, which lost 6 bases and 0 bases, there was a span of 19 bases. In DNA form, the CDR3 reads TGCGCCAGCAAGAAGGGCCAGGGGGGAGACTCCTACAATGAGCAGTTCTTC. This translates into CASKKGQGGDSYNEQFF.

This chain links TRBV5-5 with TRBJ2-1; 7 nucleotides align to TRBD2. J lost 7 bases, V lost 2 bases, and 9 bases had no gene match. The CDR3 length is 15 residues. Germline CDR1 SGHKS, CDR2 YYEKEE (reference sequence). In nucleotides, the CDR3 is TGTGCCAGCAGCTTAGATGGGGGAGGGGCGAATGAGCAGTTCTTC. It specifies CASSLDGGGANEQFF.

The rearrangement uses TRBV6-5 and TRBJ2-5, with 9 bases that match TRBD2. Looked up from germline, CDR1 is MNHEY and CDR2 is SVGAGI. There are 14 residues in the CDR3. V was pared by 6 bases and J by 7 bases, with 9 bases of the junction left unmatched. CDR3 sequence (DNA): TGTGCCAGCAGCTTTAGCGGGGGTCGCCGGACCCAGTACTTC. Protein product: CASSFSGGRRTQYF.

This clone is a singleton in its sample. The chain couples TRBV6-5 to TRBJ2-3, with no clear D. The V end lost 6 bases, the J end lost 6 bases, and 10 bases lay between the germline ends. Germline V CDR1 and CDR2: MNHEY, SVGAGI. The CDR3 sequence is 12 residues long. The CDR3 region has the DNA TGTGCCAGCAGCCGACCGGCCGATACGCAGTATTTT. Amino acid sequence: CASSRPADTQYF.

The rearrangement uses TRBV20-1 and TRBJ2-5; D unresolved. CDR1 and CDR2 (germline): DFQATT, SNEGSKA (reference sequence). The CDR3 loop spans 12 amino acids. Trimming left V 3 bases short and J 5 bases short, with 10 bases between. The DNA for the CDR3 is TGCAGTGCTAGTAGGGAAGTTGAGACCCAGTACTTC. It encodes CSASREVETQYF.

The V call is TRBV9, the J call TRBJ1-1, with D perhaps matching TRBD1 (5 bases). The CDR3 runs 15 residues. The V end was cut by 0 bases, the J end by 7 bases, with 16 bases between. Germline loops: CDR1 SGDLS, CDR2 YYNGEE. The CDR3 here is CASSVDPGTYLEAFF. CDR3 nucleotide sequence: TGTGCCAGCAGCGTAGATCCTGGGACTTACCTTGAAGCTTTCTTT.

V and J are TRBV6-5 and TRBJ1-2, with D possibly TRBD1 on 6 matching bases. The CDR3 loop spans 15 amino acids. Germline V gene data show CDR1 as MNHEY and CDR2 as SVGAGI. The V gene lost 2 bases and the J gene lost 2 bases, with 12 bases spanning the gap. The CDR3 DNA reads TGTGCCAGCAGTTACCTTAGACAGGCCAACTATGGCTACACCTTC. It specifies CASSYLRQANYGYTF.

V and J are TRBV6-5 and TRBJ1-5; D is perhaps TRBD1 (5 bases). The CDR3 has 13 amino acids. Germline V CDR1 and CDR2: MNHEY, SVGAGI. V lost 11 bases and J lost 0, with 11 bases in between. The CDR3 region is CAGATGSNQPQHF. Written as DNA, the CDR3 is TGTGCCGGGGCAACAGGTAGCAATCAGCCCCAGCATTTT.

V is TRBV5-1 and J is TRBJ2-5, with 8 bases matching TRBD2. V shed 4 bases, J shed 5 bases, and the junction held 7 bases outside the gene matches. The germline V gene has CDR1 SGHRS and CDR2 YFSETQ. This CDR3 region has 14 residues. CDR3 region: CASSPGGAWETQYF. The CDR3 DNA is TGCGCCAGCAGCCCCGGGGGGGCGTGGGAGACCCAGTACTTC.

CDR3 sequence (DNA): TGTGCCAGCAGCGTTGAAACCGGGACTACCACCGGGGAGCTGTTTTTT. Translation: CASSVETGTTTGELFF. The chain couples TRBV9 to TRBJ2-2; 7 bases are a match to TRBD2. Germline CDR1 is SGDLS and CDR2 is YYNGEE. The CDR3 runs 16 residues. V gave up 2 bases and J gave up 4 bases; unmatched junction bases: 8.

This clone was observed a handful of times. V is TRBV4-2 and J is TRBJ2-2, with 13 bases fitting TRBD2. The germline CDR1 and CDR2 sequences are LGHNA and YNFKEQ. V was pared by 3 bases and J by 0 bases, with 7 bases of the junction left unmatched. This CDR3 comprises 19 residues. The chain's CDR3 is CASSHPITSGRANTGELFF. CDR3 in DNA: TGTGCCAGCAGCCACCCAATCACTAGCGGGAGGGCGAACACCGGGGAGCTGTTTTTT.

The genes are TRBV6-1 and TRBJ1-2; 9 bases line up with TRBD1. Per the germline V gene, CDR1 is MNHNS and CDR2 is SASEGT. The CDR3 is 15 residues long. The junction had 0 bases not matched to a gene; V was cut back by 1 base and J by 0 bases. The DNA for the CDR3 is TGTGCCAGCAGTGAAGGACAGGGGGCTAACTATGGCTACACCTTC. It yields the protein CASSEGQGANYGYTF.

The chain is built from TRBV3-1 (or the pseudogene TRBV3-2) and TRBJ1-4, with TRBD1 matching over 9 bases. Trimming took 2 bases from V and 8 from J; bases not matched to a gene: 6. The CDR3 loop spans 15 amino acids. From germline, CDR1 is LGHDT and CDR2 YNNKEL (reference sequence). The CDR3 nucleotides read TGTGCCAGCAGCCAACGAACGGGGACAGGGGAAAAACTGTTTTTT. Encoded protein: CASSQRTGTGEKLFF.